This TCR beta chain was found in a study of regulatory T cells in long-lasting Graves disease (dated by TCRdb to 2020 to 2022). Background on the whole study: Antithyroid drugs had been taken for less than 3 months by newly diagnosed Graves' disease patients. This study used TCR sequencing and RNA sequencing of peripheral blood to compare persistent Graves' disease patients against newly diagnosed Graves' disease patients. The study took place in China and was registered as a clinical trial. TCR sequencing covered 13 persistent and approximately 20 newly diagnosed Graves' disease patients, some 33 samples in total.

This clonotype was recorded many times. Its antigen remains unidentified. It has no much larger one-base neighbor in the sample; base qualities were not kept. General findings and caveats noted by the study authors: Peripheral blood alone was examined, since thyroid tissue, which constituted the primary lesion, could not be accessed. Sequencing and analysis were limited to the TCR beta chain. The authors noted that the small sample size was a limitation that may lower accuracy. Lower TCR Shannon entropy and fewer highly expanded clones were observed in persistent Graves' disease patients than in newly diagnosed patients, which suggested clonal expansion. Patients with persistent disease shared more public clonotypes (approximately 2,500) than newly diagnosed patients did (about 970).

The library relied on multiplex PCR. TCRdb lists the instrument as Illumina HiSeq 4000. TCR beta libraries were built with iRepertoire HTBI primers and Arm-PCR amplification of CDR3 regions. Before sequencing, the PCR products went through gel purification. The source study handled its data this way. Gene usage analysis of CDR3 amino acid clonotypes used the roughly 60 TRBV and approximately 13 TRBJ segments found across samples. COPE and FqMerger were used to merge filtered high-quality paired reads into contigs. Contigs were aligned with BLAST to IMGT TRBV, TRBD and TRBJ reference genes, and CDR3 was defined per IMGT. Highly expanded clones were defined as clonotypes with a frequency above 0.1%. Shannon entropy was used to measure repertoire diversity, and the Gini coefficient was used to measure V-J evenness. Clonotypes shared by more than one individual were considered public. Using fastp trimming at Q25 and MiXCR clonotype assembly, TCRdb reanalyzed the public sequencing data and kept in-frame beta chains. Each record represents a unique CDR3 protein, reported with the most common genes and DNA among its rows. These V and J calls derive from TCRdb rather than the authors' analysis. This sample lists fewer than 650,000 distinct CDR3 sequences; about 16% were detected once. The ten biggest clones cover around 12% of the sample.

In the paper's terms, the time point label means: newly diagnosed GD, antithyroid drugs for less than 3 months. For both TCR sequencing and RNA sequencing, RNA was extracted from PBMCs in TRIzol. The diagnosis of Graves' disease followed American Thyroid Association guidelines. Recruitment of patients was carried out at an endocrinology department in Xi'an, China. Each patient gave about 10 milliliters of peripheral blood, collected in an EDTA anticoagulant tube. Ficoll Paque Plus density gradient separation was used to isolate PBMCs, and no additional T cell sorting was done. An Agilent 2100 Bioanalyzer and agarose gel were used to check RNA quality, and a NanoDrop 2000 was used to measure RNA concentration. These data were likewise used in another study, on T cells in Graves' hyperthyroidism and ophthalmopathy. The second study's authors report: Stable Graves' hyperthyroidism was defined as the absence of progression to ophthalmopathy over 18 months of follow-up. Hyperthyroidism patients were newly diagnosed, had a disease duration of under 2 months, and were aged 18 to 65 years. Exclusion was applied to patients with uncontrolled infections, other autoimmune diseases, pregnancy or lactation. Diagnoses were established on the basis of clinical symptoms, serum thyroxine and TRAb, thyroid ultrasound, and orbital computed tomography. For the first round of RT-PCR on the TCR CDR3, the HTBI primer set was used together with the Qiagen OneStep RT-PCR kit. Most expanded thyroid clonotypes (frequency above 0.001) were also found in blood, which suggests that blood repertoires may mirror thyroid immune responses. In cross-validation, a model built on a 13 V-J signature told ophthalmopathy apart from stable hyperthyroidism with 87.88% sensitivity and roughly 83% specificity, and in testing the same model reached 80%/75%. In validation, progression to ophthalmopathy was predicted by the model with approximately 67% sensitivity and just over 72% specificity, a median of about 6.4 months before onset. To identify TCR V-J signatures that set the groups apart, the researchers used a discovery cohort of about a hundred patients, made up of about 44 with Graves' ophthalmopathy and about 59 with stable Graves' hyperthyroidism. Whether ophthalmopathy could be predicted prospectively was tested in an independent validation cohort made up of roughly 20 hyperthyroidism patients plus 17 patients who later progressed to ophthalmopathy. The 75 to 100 discovery patients were divided at random into training and test sets in a 7:3 ratio. Thyroid tissue and blood T-cell repertoires from roughly six Graves' hyperthyroidism patients were also compared in the study. Once sampling was done, hyperthyroidism patients were given methimazole at a starting dose of 30 mg daily, whereas ophthalmopathy patients were given high-dose intravenous methylprednisolone. Libraries were constructed in a second round of multiplex PCR, after which size selection and purification were performed. Libraries were sequenced paired-end with 100 bp reads on an Illumina HiSeq2000. SOAPnuke was used to process the raw data, removing reads that contained adapters or uncalled bases, had a mean Phred below 15, or lacked an exact match to the constant primer or identifier. COPE v1.2.5 was used to merge high-quality paired reads, and clonotypes were defined as unique nucleotide sequences. Clonotypes were aligned to IMGT TRBV, TRBD and TRBJ reference segments using MiTCR v1.1. Only V-J combinations with frequency above 0.0001, covering approximately 99% of repertoires, were analysed. A TCS score was defined as the ratio between F50 (clonal expansion) and ExV (chaos), using BLOSUM62-based TCRdist between CDR3 peptides within each V-J. Welch's t-statistics and random forest reduced fewer than 600 V-J features to roughly 13, which were used in a naive Bayes classifier (R e1071). No statistical method was used to fix the sample size in advance, and group allocation was not hidden from the investigators. According to the paper, TCR Vbeta CDR3 sequencing was carried out on about 140 peripheral blood samples, which came from about 45 ophthalmopathy, around 74 hyperthyroidism and some 17 progressor patients.

This receptor was identified in a man aged 18 to 35 with Graves disease. Donor details come from another sample of the same person, matched by shared clones. The sequenced sample was peripheral blood mononuclear cells (PBMCs), obtained at new diagnosis, from a patient treated with antithyroid drugs.

Read as DNA, the sequence is TGTGCCAGCAGCCAGACTAGAGACTACGAGCAGTACTTC. Its translation reads: CASSQTRDYEQYF. Rearrangement joined TRBV2 to TRBJ2-7; the D segment could be TRBD2, given 6 matching bases. A distance of 12 bases separates the germline ends of V and J, which lose 6 bases and 3 bases respectively. Via the germline V gene, CDR1 is SNHLY and CDR2 FYNNEI. The CDR3 goes from the cysteine to the phenylalanine over 13 residues. Only the CDR3 region is kept as DNA, spanning 39 bases read in frame from base 1.